The source of this TCR beta chain is a study of cytomegalovirus exposure and HLA in healthy donors. Study background: In a later analysis, it was reported that the 110 or so validation repertoires had been produced on the same platform as the 700 or so repertoires belonging to the first cohort. General study findings and limits: There were 150 or so TCR beta chains listed as cytomegalovirus-associated.

In regard to this clone: The antigen is not known.

Profiled with immunoSEQ multiplex PCR; TCRdb holds only in-frame clones, not every one. The table includes roughly 45,000 clones, about 90% detected once. From the approximately 120-subject validation cohort, which was separate from the approximately 670-subject first cohort, the donors were drawn. This clonotype originated in a young man in good health and CMV-seronegative. The specimen was PBMCs.

CDR3 sequence: CSVERYRGSYGYTF. Here the CDR3 DNA reads TGCAGCGTTGAACGGTACAGGGGCTCCTATGGCTACACCTTC. The genes are TRBV29-1 and TRBJ1-2, with 7 bases lining up with TRBD1. CDR3 size: 14 residues. V shed 2 bases and J 4 bases; nucleotides not matched to a gene: 7. Germline V gene sequence: CDR1 SQVTM, CDR2 ANQGSEA. The full variable domain, in which reference TRBV29-1 and TRBJ1-2 provide the parts outside the CDR3, is SAVISQKPSRDICQRGTSLTIQCQVDSQVTMMFWYRQQPGQSLTLIATANQGSEATYESGFVIDKFPISRPNLTFSTLTVSNMSPEDSSIYLCSVERYRGSYGYTFGSGTRLTVV.